The 4 T cell receptor beta chains reported below all come from one sample, sequenced in a study of T cells after posttransplantation cyclophosphamide. Cyclophosphamide on days +3 and +4 followed busulfan-fludarabine conditioning and a marrow graft. Here immunoSEQ multiplex PCR was the method, and the copy in TCRdb shows in-frame clones only, minus some. The repertoire includes 30,000 to 45,000 clones, around four fifths of them detected once, and roughly 8.7% sits in the top ten. Here the sequenced sample was CD4+ T cells sorted from blood, taken roughly 250 weeks after a stem cell transplant with posttransplant cyclophosphamide. These receptors were collected from a female patient aged 40-50 years who received an allogeneic stem cell transplant from a related donor, was CMV-positive, and had no GVHD. Some T cells may have come from the graft donor.

V usage is TRBV7-8 and J usage is TRBJ2-3, with 8 bases identical to TRBD1. The CDR3 length is 16 residues. After removal of 5 bases from V and 2 bases from J, the junction contained 9 bases not matched to a gene. From germline, CDR1 is SGHVS and CDR2 FQNEAQ. CDR3 bases: TGTGCCAGCAGCCAGGGGGCAGGGGGGATCACAGATACGCAGTATTTT. Protein product: CASSQGAGGITDTQYF. Looking up the rest from reference TRBV7-8 and TRBJ2-3 gives the full variable domain: GAGVSQSPRYKVAKRGQDVALRCDPISGHVSLFWYQQALGQGPEFLTYFQNEAQLDKSGLPSDRFFAERPEGSVSTLKIQRTQQEDSAVYLCASSQGAGGITDTQYFGPGTRLTVL.

This sequence joins TRBV25-1 and TRBJ2-3; D is possibly TRBD2 (5 bases). Germline V gene lookup returns CDR1 MGHDK and CDR2 SYGVNS. V was trimmed by 3 bases and J by 6 bases, leaving 13 bases between them. This CDR3 is 14 amino acids long. CDR3 sequence reads: CASSDSTRIDTQYF. The CDR3 bases are TGTGCCAGCAGTGATTCTACTAGGATCGATACGCAGTATTTT.

The rearrangement uses TRBV5-1 and TRBJ1-1; unclear D gene. The CDR3 runs 13 residues. Trimming removed 4 bases from V and 0 bases from J, with 7 bases in between. Per germline, CDR1 SGHRS and CDR2 YFSETQ. The CDR3 coding sequence is TGCGCCAGCAGCCTAGACCTGAACACTGAAGCTTTCTTT. It translates to CASSLDLNTEAFF.

The V gene is TRBV5-4, the J gene TRBJ2-2; D may be TRBD2 (5 bases). V lost 5 bases to trimming and J lost 4 bases, with 18 bases between them. The CDR3 has 16 amino acids. Germline CDR1 SGHNT, CDR2 YYREEE (reference sequence). The CDR3 bases are TGTGCCAGCAGATCAGACCCACCCCGGGGCACCGGGGAGCTGTTTTTT. It is translated as CASRSDPPRGTGELFF. Supplemented by reference TRBV5-4 and TRBJ2-2, the full variable domain reads ETGVTQSPTHLIKTRGQQVTLRCSSQSGHNTVSWYQQALGQGPQFIFQYYREEENGRGNFPPRFSGLQFPNYSSELNVNALELDDSALYLCASRSDPPRGTGELFFGEGSRLTVL.